This is a list of T cell receptor beta chains from one sample in a study of T-cell memory formation after mild COVID-19. TCRdb reprocessed the 5' RACE reads with MiXCR, giving one entry per CDR3 protein. The table includes under 400,000 distinct CDR3 sequences, 28% detected once. Input material: PBMCs or a T cell subset sorted from them (not recorded which). Receptors were obtained from an adult woman who had mild COVID-19 (a few samples of this study predate the infection). Cell type and time point are not known. CDR3s include the opening cysteine and the closing phenylalanine or tryptophan. D genes are given only for firm matches. Rows may omit the clone size; those that give it use once, few, many or a size class.

j_call v_call d_call clone_size cdr3_aa cdr3_nt
TRBJ2-3 TRBV9 TRBD2 - CASSVVAGGTDTQYF TGTGCCAGCAGCGTAGTTGCGGGGGGCACAGATACGCAGTATTTT
TRBJ2-5 TRBV4-3 - many CASSQDLGGGVETQYF TGCGCCAGCAGCCAAGATCTTGGCGGTGGGGTGGAGACCCAGTACTTC
TRBJ2-2 TRBV25-1 - - CASSELTGTITGELFF TGTGCCAGCAGTGAACTTACAGGGACTATCACCGGGGAGCTGTTTTTT
TRBJ2-7 TRBV20-1 - few CSARGPYSYEQYF TGCAGTGCTAGAGGTCCATACTCCTACGAGCAGTACTTC
TRBJ1-2 TRBV3-1 - - CASSHNSKAVKTYTF TGTGCCAGCAGCCATAATTCTAAAGCGGTCAAAACCTACACCTTC
TRBJ2-5 TRBV7-6 TRBD1 - CASSPDRGTSETQYF TGTGCCAGCAGCCCGGACAGGGGGACGTCAGAGACCCAGTACTTC
TRBJ1-2 TRBV6-1 TRBD1 - CASSETDRAYGYTF TGTGCCAGCAGTGAGACAGACAGGGCGTACGGCTACACCTTC
TRBJ1-1 TRBV19 - many CASGGQLNTEAFF TGTGCCAGTGGGGGACAATTGAACACTGAAGCTTTCTTT
TRBJ1-1 TRBV6-5 TRBD1 - CASSVDRGLKTEAFF TGTGCCAGCAGTGTCGACAGGGGTCTAAAAACTGAAGCTTTCTTT
TRBJ2-7 TRBV19 TRBD1 many CASSAPGQGVHEQYF TGTGCCAGTAGCGCTCCGGGACAGGGGGTGCACGAGCAGTACTTC
TRBJ2-1 TRBV7-2 TRBD2 few CASSLDSGRGNEQFF TGTGCCAGCAGCTTGGATAGCGGGAGGGGCAATGAGCAGTTCTTC
TRBJ2-1 TRBV3-1 TRBD2 - CASSHDTSGSSYNEQFF TGTGCCAGCAGCCACGATACTAGCGGTAGCTCCTACAATGAGCAGTTCTTC
TRBJ2-1 TRBV9 TRBD2 - CASSPGLANNNEQFF TGTGCCAGCAGCCCGGGACTAGCGAATAACAATGAGCAGTTCTTC
TRBJ2-1 TRBV6-4 - - CASSDGIAPYNEQFF TGTGCCAGCAGTGACGGTATAGCACCCTACAATGAGCAGTTCTTC
TRBJ2-3 TRBV5-1 TRBD1 many CASSGGQPPDTQYF TGCGCCAGCAGCGGGGGACAGCCCCCAGATACGCAGTATTTT
TRBJ2-2 TRBV7-9 - few CASSYLGELGELFF TGTGCCAGCAGCTACCTTGGGGAGCTCGGGGAGCTGTTTTTT
TRBJ2-5 TRBV11-2 TRBD2 few CASSLWGLAEETQYF TGTGCCAGCAGCTTATGGGGACTAGCGGAAGAGACCCAGTACTTC
TRBJ2-7 TRBV5-1 TRBD1 many CASSYRQGPYEQYF TGCGCCAGCAGCTACCGACAGGGGCCCTACGAGCAGTACTTC
TRBJ2-3 TRBV18 - few CASSPQRTGDTQYF TGTGCCAGCTCACCACAGCGTACAGGAGATACGCAGTATTTT
TRBJ2-5 TRBV5-1 TRBD1 - CASGAGGRETQYF TGCGCCAGCGGGGCAGGGGGCCGGGAGACCCAGTACTTC
TRBJ2-5 TRBV3-2 - few CASSRTGGSGETQYF TGTGCCAGCAGCCGGACAGGAGGGTCCGGAGAGACCCAGTACTTC
TRBJ1-2 TRBV12-3/TRBV12-4 - - CASSSTIYWYTF TGTGCCAGCAGTTCTACAATCTATTGGTACACCTTC
TRBJ2-1 TRBV12-3/TRBV12-4 - few CASNYPGHEQFF TGTGCCAGCAACTACCCCGGGCATGAGCAGTTCTTC